This T cell receptor (beta chain) was captured by sequencing in a study of shared T cell receptors in the human thymus. The protocol was immunoSEQ multiplex PCR, while the TCRdb copy is restricted to in-frame clones and leaves out a portion. The sample shows about 730,000 clones, 80% to 90% of them seen only once. The CDR3 has 15 amino acids. Germline V CDR1 and CDR2: KGHSH, LQKENI. V was pared by 0 bases and J by 5 bases, with 1 base of the junction left unmatched. The sample also formed part of further work on human thymus T cells. That work states: Corrective cardiac surgery supplied the resected thymus tissue. Thymic and blood repertoires seemed to show skewed V and J gene use. Unrelated individuals reportedly shared highly overlapping thymic TCR repertoires.

The chain links TRBV18 to TRBJ2-1; 10 nucleotides align to TRBD1. The sequence was obtained from a girl under three years old with a congenital heart defect. The material sequenced was thymocytes. The CDR3 coding sequence is TGTGCCAGCTCACCACCCGGGACAGGGGACAATGAGCAGTTCTTC. It translates to CASSPPGTGDNEQFF.